This entry lists 27 T cell receptor beta chains sequenced from one sample in a study of cytomegalovirus exposure and HLA in healthy donors. PCR amplification relied on 60 Vbeta primers (plus 13 Jbeta primers). TCRdb keeps only in-frame clones here, not all; method: immunoSEQ multiplex PCR. This table holds some 180,000 clones, roughly 13% found once. The source material was PBMCs. These receptors originate from a man aged 50 to 59 in good health and CMV-seropositive.

The chain couples TRBV6-6 to TRBJ2-5, with TRBD1 matching 9 bases. Germline loops: CDR1 MNHNY, CDR2 SVGAGI (reference sequence). V trimming: 2 bases; J trimming: 4 bases; junction bases outside the gene matches: 2. CDR3 length: 14 residues. CDR3 nucleotides: TGTGCCAGCAGTTACCGACAGGGGGGAGAGACCCAGTACTTC. This translates into CASSYRQGGETQYF.

This clone was found a few times. V and J are TRBV5-1 and TRBJ2-7, with 10 nucleotides matching TRBD2. From germline, CDR1 is SGHRS and CDR2 YFSETQ. The CDR3 covers 14 residues. V lost 0 bases, J lost 4 bases, and 1 base stayed unmatched. In DNA form, the CDR3 reads TGCGCCAGCAGCTTGGGGACTAGCGGTTACGAGCAGTACGTC. Amino acids: CASSLGTSGYEQYV.

V and J are TRBV5-1 and TRBJ1-5; tentative D call: TRBD1 (6 bases). Trimming pared 4 bases from V and 5 bases from J, leaving 16 bases between. This CDR3 is 15 amino acids long. Germline lookup yields CDR1 SGHRS and CDR2 YFSETQ. As DNA, the CDR3 is TGCGCCAGCAGCCCGGCAGGGGTAAGAGATCAGCCCCAGCATTTT. Its translation: CASSPAGVRDQPQHF.

This clone was seen more than once but under ten times. This chain uses TRBV6-5 with TRBJ2-5, with 9 bases lining up with TRBD1. This CDR3 contains 14 residues. CDR1 MNHEY and CDR2 SVGAGI come from the germline V gene. The trim removed 5 bases at V and 5 bases at J, leaving 6 bases unmatched. CDR3 nucleotides: TGTGCCAGCAGTCGGGACAGGGTGCAGGAGACCCAGTACTTC. Translated: CASSRDRVQETQYF.

This clone was detected only a few times. The chain recombines TRBV4-1 with TRBJ1-1; TRBD1 agrees at 8 bases. The CDR3 contains 14 residues. The V and J ends lost 4 bases and 3 bases, in that order; junction bases with no gene match: 4. Germline loops: CDR1 MGHRA, CDR2 YSYEKL. The CDR3 sequence: CASSLQGQDTEAFF. CDR3 nucleotides: TGCGCCAGCAGCCTCCAGGGACAGGACACTGAAGCTTTCTTT.

This clone showed up just a few times. The V gene is TRBV6-5, the J gene TRBJ2-7; 9 positions match TRBD2. Trimming at V came to 5 bases and at J to 7 bases, leaving 12 bases not matched to a gene. Germline CDR1 is MNHEY and CDR2 is SVGAGI. The CDR3 loop spans 15 amino acids. The CDR3 loop reads CASSGASGAIGEQYF. CDR3 bases: TGTGCCAGCAGTGGCGCTAGCGGGGCCATTGGGGAGCAGTACTTC.

This chain uses TRBV9 with TRBJ2-7; 9 bases map to TRBD1. Trimming removed 3 bases from V and 7 bases from J; junction bases left unmatched: 8. Germline-derived CDR1 and CDR2 are SGDLS and YYNGEE. This CDR3 comprises 14 residues. CDR3 amino acids: CASSGGTGTEEQYF. The CDR3 region has the DNA TGTGCCAGCAGCGGCGGGACAGGGACGGAAGAGCAGTACTTC.

This chain joins TRBV5-1 and TRBJ2-3, with D possibly being TRBD2 (5 bases). Trimming stripped 4 bases from V and 1 base from J, with 16 bases between. This CDR3 region has 16 residues. The germline CDR1 and CDR2 sequences are SGHRS and YFSETQ. DNA of the CDR3: TGCGCCAGCAGCCTGAACACCTTCGGGGGCACAGATACGCAGTATTTT. Amino acid sequence: CASSLNTFGGTDTQYF.

In this sample, this clone turned up a few times. The chain uses TRBV2 and TRBJ1-1; TRBD1 might be the D (5 bases). With 4 bases removed from V and 1 base from J, the gap between germline ends came to 10 bases. The V gene's germline CDR1 is SNHLY and CDR2 FYNNEI. CDR3 size: 14 residues. Written as DNA, the CDR3 is TGTGCCAGCAGTGTCGAAAGGGGGAACACTGAAGCTTTCTTT. It is translated as CASSVERGNTEAFF. Drawing the rest from reference TRBV2 and TRBJ1-1, the complete variable domain is EPEVTQTPSHQVTQMGQEVILRCVPISNHLYFYWYRQILGQKVEFLVSFYNNEISEKSEIFDDQFSVERPDGSNFTLKIRSTKLEDSAMYFCASSVERGNTEAFFGQGTRLTVV.

This clone was observed a few times. The genes are TRBV6-6 and TRBJ1-3, with D perhaps matching TRBD1 (6 bases). CDR1 MNHNY and CDR2 SVGAGI come from the germline V gene (reference sequence). This CDR3 contains 15 residues. The V and J ends lost 7 bases and 0 bases respectively, with 13 bases between them. This CDR3 reads CASTRDTVSGNTIYF. In DNA form, the CDR3 reads TGTGCCAGCACTCGGGACACCGTCTCTGGAAACACCATATATTTT.

The CDR3 loop is CASSLGGGSLYEQYV. CDR3 bases: TGTGCCAGCAGCTTAGGAGGGGGCTCCCTCTACGAGCAGTACGTC. The J gene is TRBJ2-7, the V gene TRBV5-4, with a tentative D call TRBD1 (7 bases). Germline CDR1 and CDR2: SGHNT and YYREEE (reference sequence). Trimming removed 2 bases at V and 3 bases at J, with 15 bases between. The CDR3 runs to 15 residues.

This clone showed up just a few times. The CDR3 sequence: CASSQGGGRRGYTF. Written as DNA, the CDR3 is TGTGCCAGCAGCCAAGGGGGGGGGCGGAGGGGCTACACCTTC. The rearrangement joins TRBV7-2 to TRBJ1-2, with D maybe TRBD1 (6 bases). The CDR3 is 14 amino acids. Trimming took off 5 bases at V and 8 bases at J, with 18 bases between the two ends. CDR1 is SGHTA, CDR2 FQGNSA, per germline.

This chain joins TRBV7-2 and TRBJ2-5; 8 nucleotides agree with TRBD2. There are 15 residues in the CDR3. V gave up 3 bases and J gave up 3 bases; unmatched junction bases: 6. The V gene's germline CDR1 is SGHTA and CDR2 FQGNSA. The CDR3 spells CASSLGTRGEETQYF. The CDR3 region has the DNA TGTGCCAGCAGCTTGGGGACTAGGGGGGAAGAGACCCAGTACTTC.

Details on this clone: In the same sample, other DNA sequences code for this CDR3. CDR3: CASSTGTSGGARDTGELFF. The CDR3 DNA reads as TGTGCCAGCAGCACCGGGACTAGCGGGGGGGCCCGCGACACCGGGGAGCTGTTTTTT. The chain carries TRBV11-3 and TRBJ2-2; 16 bases are shared with TRBD2. From germline, CDR1 is SGHNT and CDR2 YENEEA. The CDR3 spans 19 residues. Trimming cost V 5 bases and J 3 bases; bases outside gene matches: 9.

This clone was counted between two and nine times. The chain has TRBV6-1 and TRBJ2-7, with a tentative D call TRBD1 (5 bases). The length of the CDR3 is 14 residues. V lost 4 bases, J lost 1 base, and 11 bases lay in between. The germline CDR1 and CDR2 sequences are MNHNS and SASEGT. CDR3 bases: TGTGCCAGCAGTGTCGCGCAGGGTTCCTACGAGCAGTACTTC. Its protein is CASSVAQGSYEQYF.

V gene TRBV29-1 combines with J gene TRBJ2-2, with 11 positions matching TRBD1. The CDR3 totals 13 residues. From germline, CDR1 is SQVTM and CDR2 ANQGSEA. V lost 8 bases to trimming and J lost 4 bases; unmatched junction nucleotides: 3. The CDR3 sequence is CSTGTGGTGELFF. The CDR3 DNA follows: TGCAGCACCGGGACAGGGGGCACCGGGGAGCTGTTTTTT.

This clone was observed a handful of times. The J gene is TRBJ1-5, the V gene TRBV2, with 7 bases identical to TRBD1. There are 13 residues in the CDR3. V shed 9 bases, J shed 4 bases, and the junction held 6 bases outside the gene matches. Germline-derived CDR1 and CDR2 are SNHLY and FYNNEI. CDR3 sequence (DNA): TGTGCCAGTAGACAGGGACCTAATCAGCCCCAGCATTTT. Amino acid sequence: CASRQGPNQPQHF.

This clone has a handful of counts. The chain couples TRBV7-8 to TRBJ2-5; D uncertain. The CDR3 loop spans 14 amino acids. Germline CDR1 SGHVS, CDR2 FQNEAQ. Trimming cost V 5 bases and J 1 base, with 11 bases left between them. CDR3 amino acids: CASSPRRSQETQYF. The CDR3 region has the DNA TGTGCCAGCAGCCCTCGACGGAGCCAAGAGACCCAGTACTTC.

This clone turned up a few times. This chain links TRBV11-3 with TRBJ2-5; 8 positions match TRBD1. Germline V gene lookup returns CDR1 SGHNT and CDR2 YENEEA. CDR3 length: 16 amino acids. V trimming: 2 bases; J trimming: 2 bases; junction bases outside the gene matches: 7. The CDR3 region has the DNA TGTGCCAGCAGCTTACCCCCTTGGACAGGGCAAGAGACCCAGTACTTC. It codes for CASSLPPWTGQETQYF.

The genes are TRBV11-2 and TRBJ2-7; TRBD2 might be the D (6 bases). The CDR3 consists of 13 residues. Deletions cut 5 bases from V and 3 bases from J, with 11 bases between. CDR1 is SGHAT, CDR2 FQNNGV, per germline. The CDR3 loop reads CASSQGLGYEQYF. The CDR3 bases are TGTGCCAGCAGCCAGGGACTCGGCTACGAGCAGTACTTC.

This clone was seen a few times. CDR3 protein: CASIAGQGYYGYTF. The CDR3 coding sequence is TGTGCCAGCATCGCCGGACAGGGGTATTATGGCTACACCTTC. V usage is TRBV28 and J usage is TRBJ1-2, with 9 bases that match TRBD1. Germline V lookup: CDR1 MDHEN, CDR2 SYDVKM. The CDR3 is 14 amino acids. With 7 bases clipped from V and 5 bases from J, the junction kept 8 bases outside the gene matches.

In its sample, this clone was seen a few times. V usage is TRBV4-3 and J usage is TRBJ2-3; 8 bases agree with TRBD2. The germline gives CDR1 LGHNA, CDR2 YSLEER. The CDR3 sequence is 18 residues long. The junction had 11 bases not matched to a gene; V was cut back by 1 base and J by 2 bases. CDR3 region: CASSQGSQGGGYTDTQYF. The CDR3 DNA follows: TGCGCCAGCAGCCAAGGGTCCCAGGGCGGGGGGTACACAGATACGCAGTATTTT.

The chain recombines TRBV4-2 with TRBJ2-3; 7 bases align to TRBD2. This CDR3 contains 19 residues. Germline trimming cut 0 bases from V and 3 bases from J; bases unmatched to any gene: 15. In germline, CDR1 is LGHNA, CDR2 YNFKEQ. The CDR3 bases are TGTGCCAGCAGCCAAGATCTGGGTGTGGACGGGGGGTTAACAGATACGCAGTATTTT. It yields the protein CASSQDLGVDGGLTDTQYF.

The chain joins TRBV6-6 to TRBJ1-2; 9 bases map to TRBD1. CDR1 and CDR2 (germline): MNHNY, SVGAGI (reference sequence). V dropped 4 bases and J dropped 2; count of bases not matched to a gene: 5. The length of the CDR3 is 15 residues. The CDR3 protein is CASSSTGTGNYGYTF. In nucleotides, the CDR3 is TGTGCCAGCAGTTCAACCGGGACAGGGAACTATGGCTACACCTTC.

V usage is TRBV21-1 and J usage is TRBJ1-2; the table's D call TRBD1 went unverified against the DNA. TRBV21-1 corresponds to a pseudogene. CDR3 length: 14 residues. CDR3 loop: CASSTRQGTNGYTF. The DNA for the CDR3 is TGTGCCAGCAGCACCAGACAGGGTACGAATGGCTACACCTTC.

This clone was seen only a few times. The chain has TRBV19 and TRBJ1-1, with 9 bases matching TRBD1. The CDR3 loop spans 13 amino acids. Germline assignment: CDR1 LNHDA and CDR2 SQIVND (reference sequence). V lost 4 bases to trimming and J lost 4 bases; unmatched junction nucleotides: 1. The CDR3, as DNA: TGTGCCAGTAGTACGGACAGGGGCACTGAAGCTTTCTTT. It is translated as CASSTDRGTEAFF.

The V call is TRBV5-1, the J call TRBJ2-3, with 12 bases aligning to TRBD2. Germline CDR1 reads SGHRS; CDR2 reads YFSETQ. The CDR3 contains 16 residues. V dropped 4 bases and J dropped 6; count of bases not matched to a gene: 9. This CDR3 is CASSIGRTSGADTQYF. In DNA form, the CDR3 reads TGCGCCAGCAGCATTGGGCGGACTAGCGGGGCTGATACGCAGTATTTT.